These 10 T cell receptor beta chains were sequenced from one sample in a study of breast tumors, draining lymph nodes, adjacent tissues. TCRdb called the multiplex PCR reads again in MiXCR, with one record for every CDR3 protein. The sample shows approximately 90,000 distinct CDR3 sequences, roughly 29% of them seen only once. The lymph nodes were axillary draining lymph nodes from breast cancer patients. Sample: axillary lymph node tissue. All receptors come from a female donor with breast cancer. Some clones in this sample may be carry-over from other donors' samples.

The rearrangement uses TRBV18 and TRBJ1-1, with D hard to call. The CDR3 totals 15 residues. Trimming pared 1 base from V and 4 bases from J, leaving 13 bases between. Germline CDR1 is KGHSH and CDR2 is LQKENI. CDR3 sequence: CASSPLAGLGTEAFF. CDR3 DNA sequence: TGTGCCAGCTCACCACTTGCGGGTTTGGGCACTGAAGCTTTCTTT.

This clonotype has a count of ten or more. The chain couples TRBV6-5 to TRBJ2-4; 7 bases match TRBD1. This CDR3 spans 11 amino acids. Trimming took 5 bases from V and 9 from J; bases not matched to a gene: 1. CDR1 and CDR2 from the germline V gene are MNHEY and SVGAGI. CDR3 DNA sequence: TGTGCCAGCAGTGGGGACAGCATTCAGTACTTC. Translated: CASSGDSIQYF.

As to this clonotype: At one end the junction does not follow the germline gene, possibly because of a read error. This sequence joins TRBV5-1 and TRBJ1-2; 9 nucleotides line up with TRBD1. The CDR3 extends over 15 amino acids. Germline-derived CDR1 and CDR2 are SGHRS and YFSETQ. The CDR3 region is CASSNPGQGSYGYAF. DNA of the CDR3: TGCGCCAGCAGTAACCCGGGACAGGGAAGCTATGGCTACGCCTTC. The full variable domain, with the rest looked up from reference TRBV5-1 and TRBJ1-2, is KAGVTQTPRYLIKTRGQQVTLSCSPISGHRSVSWYQQTPGQGLQFLFEYFSETQRNKGNFPGRFSGRQFSNSRSEMNVSTLELGDSALYLCASSNPGQGSYGYAFGSGTRLTVV.

Only a few counts were recorded for this clonotype. The chain couples TRBV29-1 to TRBJ1-2, with a weak D call TRBD1 (6 bases). Germline-derived CDR1 and CDR2 are SQVTM and ANQGSEA. CDR3 size: 12 residues. The V end lost 4 bases, the J end lost 6 bases, and 12 bases lay between the germline ends. This CDR3 is CSVGRGNHGYTF. As DNA, the CDR3 is TGCAGCGTTGGGAGGGGGAACCATGGCTACACCTTC.

CDR3 sequence: CASSLARGNTEAFF. CDR3 nucleotides: TGTGCCAGCAGCTTAGCGCGGGGGAACACTGAAGCTTTCTTT. The chain has TRBV7-6 and TRBJ1-1; D gene ambiguous. Per the germline V gene, CDR1 is SGHVS and CDR2 is FNYEAQ. Deletions cut 0 bases from V and 1 base from J, with 6 bases between. This CDR3 has 14 amino acids.

The chain joins TRBV12-3 or TRBV12-4 to TRBJ1-5, with 8 bases identical to TRBD1. V gave up 6 bases and J gave up 5 bases; unmatched junction bases: 6. This CDR3 is 14 amino acids long. In DNA, the CDR3 is TGTGCCAGCAGCTTCGGGACAGGAGATCAGCCCCAGCATTTT. Translating it yields CASSFGTGDQPQHF.

In its sample, this clonotype was seen many times. The V gene is TRBV13, the J gene TRBJ2-6; D ambiguous. Germline lookup yields CDR1 PRHDT and CDR2 FYEKMQ (reference sequence). The germline V and J ends were trimmed by 0 bases and 0 bases, with 9 bases remaining between them. CDR3 length: 17 amino acids. The CDR3 spells CASSLGLIGSGANVLTF. As DNA, the CDR3 is TGTGCCAGCAGCTTAGGCCTCATAGGCTCTGGGGCCAACGTCCTGACTTTC. Full variable domain (remainder filled in from reference TRBV13 and TRBJ2-6): AAGVIQSPRHLIKEKRETATLKCYPIPRHDTVYWYQQGPGQDPQFLISFYEKMQSDKGSIPDRFSAQQFSDYHSELNMSSLELGDSALYFCASSLGLIGSGANVLTFGAGSRLTVL.

This clonotype has ten or more counts. This chain links TRBV4-1 with TRBJ2-1, with TRBD2 matching 9 bases. Germline V gene data show CDR1 as MGHRA and CDR2 as YSYEKL. This CDR3 is 14 amino acids long. V gave up 0 bases and J gave up 15 bases; unmatched junction bases: 9. In DNA form, the CDR3 reads TGCGCCAGCAGCCAAGATGGGTCGGGGACTAGCCGGTTCTTC. Protein product: CASSQDGSGTSRFF.

Note on this clonotype: This may arise from a read error, as a much more abundant clone is one base away. J is TRBJ2-5 and V is TRBV5-1; perhaps TRBD2 as D (5 bases). Germline CDR1 and CDR2: SGHRS and YFSETQ. The CDR3 consists of 14 residues. Written as DNA, the CDR3 is TGCGCCAGCAACCCCGGGAACAGCCAAGACACCCAGTACTTC. As protein: CASNPGNSQDTQYF.

This clonotype appeared many times. The genes are TRBV27 and TRBJ2-7, with D maybe TRBD1 (6 bases). Germline loops: CDR1 MNHEY, CDR2 SMNVEV (reference sequence). Deletions cut 3 bases from V and 2 bases from J, with 8 bases between. This CDR3 comprises 13 residues. CDR3 in amino acids: CASSLPGAYEQYF. Written as DNA, the CDR3 is TGTGCCAGCAGTTTGCCAGGGGCCTACGAGCAGTACTTC.